A single sample is the source of the 17 T cell receptor beta chains below, sequenced in a study of control samples from healthy donors and cancer patients. Profiling relied on immunoSEQ multiplex PCR, and the TCRdb table lists in-frame clones only, not all of them. Of about 20,000 clones listed, approximately 88% are singletons. The sample taken for sequencing was PBMCs. The receptors derive from a man aged 55-75 years with head and neck cancer.

The rearrangement joins TRBV11-2 to TRBJ2-5, with TRBD2 matching 11 bases. After removal of 6 bases from V and 5 bases from J, the junction contained 2 bases not matched to a gene. This CDR3 has 13 amino acids. CDR1 is SGHAT and CDR2 is FQNNGV in the germline V gene. In nucleotides, the CDR3 is TGTGCCAGCAGACCTAGCGGGGGGGAGACCCAGTACTTC. It yields the protein CASRPSGGETQYF.

This chain's CDR3 is CASSVVGQGTGELFF. For the CDR3, the DNA is TGTGCCAGCAGCGTGGTCGGGCAAGGCACCGGGGAGCTGTTTTTT. This chain uses TRBV9 with TRBJ2-2; no firm D call. There are 15 residues in the CDR3. CDR1 SGDLS and CDR2 YYNGEE come from the germline V gene. V was trimmed by 2 bases and J by 4 bases, leaving 12 bases between them. The entire variable domain, with the rest obtained from reference TRBV9 and TRBJ2-2, is as follows: DSGVTQTPKHLITATGQRVTLRCSPRSGDLSVYWYQQSLDQGLQFLIQYYNGEERAKGNILERFSAQQFPDLHSELNLSSLELGDSALYFCASSVVGQGTGELFFGEGSRLTVL.

This chain links TRBV19 with TRBJ1-5; perhaps TRBD1 as D (5 bases). CDR3 length equals 13 residues. V lost 5 bases and J 5 bases, leaving 10 bases between the germline ends. Germline loops: CDR1 LNHDA, CDR2 SQIVND (reference sequence). The CDR3: CASSQGLDQPQHF. CDR3 bases: TGTGCCAGTAGTCAGGGTTTGGATCAGCCCCAGCATTTT. Using reference TRBV19 and TRBJ1-5 for the parts outside the CDR3, the full variable domain is DGGITQSPKYLFRKEGQNVTLSCEQNLNHDAMYWYRQDPGQGLRLIYYSQIVNDFQKGDIAEGYSVSREKKESFPLTVTSAQKNPTAFYLCASSQGLDQPQHFGDGTRLSIL.

The V gene is TRBV3-1 (or the pseudogene TRBV3-2), the J gene TRBJ2-5, with 15 bases fitting TRBD2. V dropped 2 bases and J dropped 4; count of bases not matched to a gene: 11. Germline V gene sequence: CDR1 LGHDT, CDR2 YNNKEL (reference sequence). CDR3 size: 19 residues. CDR3 sequence reads: CASSQLGLAGGSTVETQYF. The CDR3 bases are TGTGCCAGCAGCCAATTAGGACTAGCGGGGGGGTCAACTGTAGAGACCCAGTACTTC.

This clone is a singleton in its sample. The chain's CDR3 is CASSEALYRGDYGYTF. In DNA form, the CDR3 reads TGTGCCAGCAGTGAAGCCCTTTACAGGGGAGACTATGGCTACACCTTC. This rearrangement joins TRBV6-1 to TRBJ1-2, with TRBD1 matching over 7 bases. The germline V gene has CDR1 MNHNS and CDR2 SASEGT. CDR3 length equals 16 residues. V lost 0 bases and J lost 3; bases outside the gene matches: 7.

The chain employs TRBV11-2 and TRBJ2-1, with D perhaps matching TRBD2 (7 bases). V shed 1 base and J shed 3 bases, with 10 bases lying between them. Germline V gene sequence: CDR1 SGHAT, CDR2 FQNNGV. This CDR3 is built from 15 residues. The CDR3, as DNA: TGTGCCAGCAGCTTAGCGGGGGGCGTCTACAATGAGCAGTTCTTC. Translated, it gives CASSLAGGVYNEQFF.

The rearrangement uses TRBV3-1 (or the pseudogene TRBV3-2) and TRBJ1-5; no definite D call. Germline CDR1 is LGHDT and CDR2 is YNNKEL (reference sequence). This CDR3 has 13 residues. Trimming removed 3 bases at V and 4 bases at J, with 7 bases between. DNA of the CDR3: TGTGCCAGCAGCCACGGCGCTAATCAGCCCCAGCATTTT. Translation gives CASSHGANQPQHF.

V is TRBV5-1 and J is TRBJ1-6, with D perhaps TRBD1 (5 bases). Germline lookup yields CDR1 SGHRS and CDR2 YFSETQ. CDR3 length equals 14 residues. Trimming removed 0 bases at V and 7 bases at J, with 8 bases between. CDR3 in amino acids: CASSLGRGNSPLHF. The CDR3 bases are TGCGCCAGCAGCTTGGGGAGGGGAAATTCACCCCTCCACTTT.

The V call is TRBV2, the J call TRBJ2-7; 7 positions match TRBD2. Germline CDR1 reads SNHLY; CDR2 reads FYNNEI. The CDR3 has 13 amino acids. V lost 9 bases, J lost 0 bases, and 5 bases stayed unmatched. This CDR3 is CASTRGDSYEQYF. CDR3 nucleotide sequence: TGTGCCAGTACACGGGGGGACTCCTACGAGCAGTACTTC.

The rearrangement uses TRBV6-5 and TRBJ2-6, with D unclear. In germline, CDR1 is MNHEY, CDR2 SVGAGI. The ends were cut back, 5 bases at V and 1 base at J, with 9 bases in the middle. This CDR3 region has 15 residues. The CDR3 nucleotides read TGTGCCAGCAGTCCCTCGGCGTCTGGGGCCAACGTCCTGACTTTC. Encoded protein: CASSPSASGANVLTF.

The V and J genes are TRBV7-3 and TRBJ2-5; D gene unclear. V lost 5 bases to trimming and J lost 1 base, with 14 bases between them. Per germline, CDR1 SGHTA and CDR2 FQGTGA. CDR3 length: 15 residues. The CDR3 here is CASSAVGLSQETQYF. The CDR3 DNA follows: TGTGCCAGCAGCGCGGTCGGTCTCAGCCAAGAGACCCAGTACTTC.

This sequence joins TRBV7-2 and TRBJ1-6, with D possibly matching TRBD1 (5 bases). V was trimmed by 3 bases and J by 9 bases, leaving 12 bases between them. This CDR3 has 14 amino acids. Germline V CDR1 and CDR2: SGHTA, FQGNSA. The CDR3 spells CASSFSGMGSPLHF. Here the CDR3 DNA reads TGTGCCAGCAGCTTTTCAGGGATGGGTTCACCCCTCCACTTT.

The chain has TRBV12-3 or TRBV12-4 and TRBJ2-3; no clear D. The ends were cut back, 6 bases at V and 1 base at J, with 8 bases in the middle. The CDR3 length is 13 residues. The CDR3 loop reads CASRAFRTDTQYF. The CDR3 DNA is TGTGCCAGCAGGGCGTTTCGCACAGATACGCAGTATTTT.

The rearrangement uses TRBV11-1 and TRBJ2-1, with D perhaps matching TRBD1 (6 bases). V was trimmed by 4 bases and J by 7 bases, leaving 8 bases between them. The CDR3 is made up of 12 amino acids. The germline V gene encodes CDR1 SGHAT and CDR2 FQDESV (reference sequence). CDR3 bases: TGTGCCAGCAGCTCCGACAGGAATGAGCAGTTCTTC. Encoded protein: CASSSDRNEQFF.

Sample share makes this clone medium-sized. V usage is TRBV7-6 and J usage is TRBJ1-2; 8 nucleotides align to TRBD1. Germline V gene sequence: CDR1 SGHVS, CDR2 FNYEAQ. V was clipped by 5 bases and J by 6 bases; unmatched bases: 11. This CDR3 region has 15 residues. The CDR3 sequence: CASSNFAQGADGYTF. The CDR3 bases are TGTGCCAGCAGCAACTTTGCCCAGGGGGCCGATGGCTACACCTTC. Using reference TRBV7-6 and TRBJ1-2 for the parts outside the CDR3, the full variable domain is GAGVSQSPRYKVTKRGQDVALRCDPISGHVSLYWYRQALGQGPEFLTYFNYEAQQDKSGLPNDRFSAERPEGSISTLTIQRTEQRDSAMYRCASSNFAQGADGYTFGSGTRLTVV.

The V gene is TRBV7-3, the J gene TRBJ2-2, with unresolved D. Germline V gives CDR1 SGHTA, CDR2 FQGTGA. Trimming removed 2 bases from V and 4 bases from J, with 8 bases in between. The CDR3 has 14 residues. CDR3 DNA sequence: TGTGCCAGCAGCTTAGGCAGGACCACCGGGGAGCTGTTTTTT. Translated, it gives CASSLGRTTGELFF.

The V gene is TRBV10-2, the J gene TRBJ2-2; D uncertain. CDR3 length equals 13 residues. V gave up 7 bases and J gave up 4 bases, with 10 bases separating them. Germline CDR1 reads WSHSY; CDR2 reads SAAADI. The CDR3 region is CASTPTSTGELFF. The CDR3 region has the DNA TGCGCCAGCACTCCGACATCCACCGGGGAGCTGTTTTTT.